A single sample is the source of the 14 T cell receptor beta chains below, sequenced in a study of CD8+ T cells in alopecia areata (dated by TCRdb to about 2018). The intended sense of this specimen's time point label: baseline before oral tofacitinib. The receptor library was made with the immunoSEQ multiplex PCR assay. For TCR sequencing, RNA was extracted from every sample and reverse transcribed into cDNA to serve as template. TCRdb took this table from immuneACCESS and kept in-frame rearrangements with V and J called. Such tables lack part of the clones; where checked against another copy, unresolved V genes explain under half of the gap, and the rest is unexplained. The sample table lists more than 200,000 clones, 67% of them with a count of one. The top ten clonotypes cover approximately 1.2% of the sample. Sequencing used CD4+ T cells sorted from blood, obtained at week 0. These receptors were taken from a human donor with alopecia areata.

The chain uses TRBV9 and TRBJ2-7, with 8 positions matching TRBD2. Trimming took 3 bases from V and 5 from J; bases not matched to a gene: 13. The CDR3 is 16 amino acids. Germline V gene lookup returns CDR1 SGDLS and CDR2 YYNGEE. The CDR3 bases are TGTGCCAGCAGCGCCCCGGGCTTCGGGGGGGGCCACGAGCAGTACTTC. Protein: CASSAPGFGGGHEQYF. The full variable domain, in which reference TRBV9 and TRBJ2-7 provide the parts outside the CDR3, is DSGVTQTPKHLITATGQRVTLRCSPRSGDLSVYWYQQSLDQGLQFLIQYYNGEERAKGNILERFSAQQFPDLHSELNLSSLELGDSALYFCASSAPGFGGGHEQYFGPGTRLTVT.

The chain uses TRBV30 and TRBJ1-3; D gene unclear. Trimming removed 4 bases from V and 0 bases from J, with 7 bases in between. The CDR3 totals 13 residues. Germline assignment: CDR1 GTSNPN and CDR2 SVGIG (reference sequence). The CDR3 DNA reads TGTGCCTGGACCGACAACTCTGGAAACACCATATATTTT. Translated, it gives CAWTDNSGNTIYF.

The J gene is TRBJ2-1, the V gene TRBV5-1; D is perhaps TRBD2 (5 bases). The CDR3 is 14 residues long. Trimming cost V 0 bases and J 8 bases, with 12 bases left between them. Germline assignment: CDR1 SGHRS and CDR2 YFSETQ. The CDR3 region is CASSLVRLADEQFF. Here the CDR3 DNA reads TGCGCCAGCAGCTTGGTTCGGCTAGCCGATGAGCAGTTCTTC. The complete variable domain, with remaining parts taken from reference TRBV5-1 and TRBJ2-1, reads KAGVTQTPRYLIKTRGQQVTLSCSPISGHRSVSWYQQTPGQGLQFLFEYFSETQRNKGNFPGRFSGRQFSNSRSEMNVSTLELGDSALYLCASSLVRLADEQFFGPGTRLTVL.

The chain is built from TRBV18 and TRBJ2-7, with D maybe TRBD1 (5 bases). V lost 2 bases to trimming and J lost 1 base, with 12 bases between them. This CDR3 contains 15 residues. Germline V CDR1 and CDR2: KGHSH, LQKENI. The CDR3 bases are TGTGCCAGCTCACCAGGTACAGGCGTTTCCTACGAGCAGTACTTC. Protein product: CASSPGTGVSYEQYF.

The chain joins TRBV5-4 to TRBJ2-4; 10 bases fit TRBD1. The V and J ends lost 4 bases and 8 bases, in that order; junction bases with no gene match: 6. This CDR3 is 14 amino acids long. CDR1 is SGHNT and CDR2 is YYREEE in the germline V gene (reference sequence). Written as DNA, the CDR3 is TGTGCCAGCAGCCCGGGACAGGGGTCGGACATTCAGTACTTC. Protein product: CASSPGQGSDIQYF.

Comments on this clone: Other nucleotide sequences from this sample produce the same CDR3. The V call is TRBV29-1, the J call TRBJ2-7, with D perhaps matching TRBD1 (6 bases). Germline V gives CDR1 SQVTM, CDR2 ANQGSEA. Trimming removed 4 bases at V and 0 bases at J, with 7 bases between. The CDR3 has 12 residues. The CDR3 here is CSVGDTSYEQYF. The CDR3 nucleotides are TGCAGCGTTGGGGACACCTCCTACGAGCAGTACTTC.

V and J are TRBV30 and TRBJ1-2; D is uncertain. The V gene lost 1 base and the J gene lost 4 bases, with 10 bases spanning the gap. The germline CDR1 and CDR2 sequences are GTSNPN and SVGIG (reference sequence). The CDR3 runs to 13 residues. CDR3 nucleotides: TGTGCCTGGAGTGAGGTCACCGCCTATGGCTACACCTTC. Protein: CAWSEVTAYGYTF.

This chain connects TRBV29-1 to TRBJ1-5; D remains unclear. Germline lookup yields CDR1 SQVTM and CDR2 ANQGSEA. The V end lost 4 bases, the J end lost 2 bases, and 9 bases lay between the germline ends. The CDR3 sequence is 13 residues long. DNA of the CDR3: TGCAGCGTTGGGCAAGTACGCAATCAGCCCCAGCATTTT. This encodes CSVGQVRNQPQHF.

The V and J genes are TRBV9 and TRBJ2-3; TRBD1 might be the D (6 bases). V was cut by 0 bases and J by 5 bases, with 10 bases left in between. Germline V gene sequence: CDR1 SGDLS, CDR2 YYNGEE. The CDR3 sequence is 14 residues long. This CDR3 is CASSVVLGGDTQYF. In DNA, the CDR3 is TGTGCCAGCAGCGTAGTACTAGGGGGAGATACGCAGTATTTT. Supplemented by reference TRBV9 and TRBJ2-3, the full variable domain reads DSGVTQTPKHLITATGQRVTLRCSPRSGDLSVYWYQQSLDQGLQFLIQYYNGEERAKGNILERFSAQQFPDLHSELNLSSLELGDSALYFCASSVVLGGDTQYFGPGTRLTVL.

The chain has TRBV18 and TRBJ2-7, with 7 bases matching TRBD1. With V trimmed by 0 bases and J by 3 bases, 2 bases remained unmatched. CDR1 is KGHSH, CDR2 LQKENI, per germline. The CDR3 contains 14 residues. In DNA form, the CDR3 reads TGTGCCAGCTCACCACCGGGACAGCGCTACGAGCAGTACTTC. Its protein is CASSPPGQRYEQYF.

The chain carries TRBV2 and TRBJ1-1, with D possibly matching TRBD1 (6 bases). Germline-derived CDR1 and CDR2 are SNHLY and FYNNEI. Trimming stripped 7 bases from V and 4 bases from J, with 10 bases between. The CDR3 has 12 residues. The CDR3 nucleotides are TGTGCCAGCAACCGGGGGCCCACTGAAGCTTTCTTT. Protein sequence: CASNRGPTEAFF.

Concerning this clone itself: The same CDR3 can be traced to other DNA sequences in this sample. The gene calls are TRBV10-3 and TRBJ2-3, with D perhaps TRBD2 (6 bases). The CDR3 loop spans 13 amino acids. Trimming cost V 6 bases and J 1 base, with 8 bases left between them. Germline-derived CDR1 and CDR2 are ENHRY and SYGVKD. The DNA of the CDR3 is TGTGCCATCAGCGGCGGGGGCACAGATACGCAGTATTTT. As protein: CAISGGGTDTQYF.

The rearrangement uses TRBV30 and TRBJ1-1; 7 positions match TRBD1. The CDR3 runs to 14 residues. The junction had 5 bases not matched to a gene; V was cut back by 0 bases and J by 4 bases. Germline CDR1 and CDR2: GTSNPN and SVGIG (reference sequence). The CDR3 sequence: CAWSVMGQFTEAFF. CDR3 bases: TGTGCCTGGAGTGTAATGGGACAGTTCACTGAAGCTTTCTTT.

The rearrangement joins TRBV25-1 to TRBJ1-2; possible D gene TRBD1, 5 bases. The CDR3 runs to 14 residues. The germline gives CDR1 MGHDK, CDR2 SYGVNS. Trimming stripped 5 bases from V and 2 bases from J, with 12 bases between. The CDR3 reads CASSWGTANYGYTF. The CDR3 bases are TGTGCCAGCAGTTGGGGGACGGCCAACTATGGCTACACCTTC.